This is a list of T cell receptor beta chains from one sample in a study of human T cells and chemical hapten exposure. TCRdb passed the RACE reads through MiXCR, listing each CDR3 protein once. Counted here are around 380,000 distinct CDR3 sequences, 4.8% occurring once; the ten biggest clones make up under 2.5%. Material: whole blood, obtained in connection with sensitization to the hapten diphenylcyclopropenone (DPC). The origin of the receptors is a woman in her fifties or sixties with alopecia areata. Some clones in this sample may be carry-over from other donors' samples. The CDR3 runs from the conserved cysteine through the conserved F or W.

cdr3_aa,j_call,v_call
CASGPGGNEQFF,TRBJ2-1,TRBV6-2/TRBV6-3
CASTPLKGQGVFGYTF,TRBJ1-2,TRBV7-2
CATSDVLAGVGADTQYF,TRBJ2-3,TRBV24-1
CASSLTQGTGELFF,TRBJ2-2,TRBV12-3/TRBV12-4
CASSWEGNSPLHF,TRBJ1-6,TRBV27
CACPGSGNTIYF,TRBJ1-3,TRBV30
CSANGGLLANYGYTF,TRBJ1-2,TRBV20-1
CASSLERTGAYNEQFF,TRBJ2-1,TRBV5-1
CASSLATGGYEQFF,TRBJ2-1,TRBV5-1
CASSFGALETQYF,TRBJ2-5,TRBV7-9
CASSETSGGYEQYF,TRBJ2-7,TRBV10-2
CASSIRDLEGETQYF,TRBJ2-5,TRBV7-2
CASRLTGAGANVLTF,TRBJ2-6,TRBV28
CASSQGLAGGDTQYF,TRBJ2-3,TRBV5-4
CASSVDGPALDTQYF,TRBJ2-3,TRBV2
CASSLDGSSYEQYF,TRBJ2-7,TRBV5-6
CASSEREGASAGELFF,TRBJ2-2,TRBV2
CASSLSTSYEQYF,TRBJ2-7,TRBV4-3
CASSLEGRSYEQYF,TRBJ2-7,TRBV11-2
CASSYRAGGPIKTDTQYF,TRBJ2-3,TRBV6-5
CATVQGYNSPLHF,TRBJ1-6,TRBV28
CASTSHSGRNQPQHF,TRBJ1-5,TRBV6-2/TRBV6-3
CASSYGLFNEQFF,TRBJ2-1,TRBV6-2/TRBV6-3
CASSEEWVTGANVLTF,TRBJ2-6,TRBV2
CASSAGGTGNTIYF,TRBJ1-3,TRBV7-8
CASSLQSGTGNTIYF,TRBJ1-3,TRBV5-1
CASSVDQGANYGYTF,TRBJ1-2,TRBV2
CSVEGGAMKETQYF,TRBJ2-5,TRBV29-1